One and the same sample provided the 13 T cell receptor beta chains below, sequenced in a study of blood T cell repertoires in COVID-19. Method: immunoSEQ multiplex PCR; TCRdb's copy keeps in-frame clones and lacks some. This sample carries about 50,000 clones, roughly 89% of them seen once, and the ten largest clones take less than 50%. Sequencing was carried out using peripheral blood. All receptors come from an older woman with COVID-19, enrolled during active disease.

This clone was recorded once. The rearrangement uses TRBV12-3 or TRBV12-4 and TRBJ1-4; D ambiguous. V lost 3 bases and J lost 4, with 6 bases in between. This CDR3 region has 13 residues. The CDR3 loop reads CASSFRGNEKLFF. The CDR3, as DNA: TGTGCCAGCAGTTTTCGGGGTAATGAAAAACTGTTTTTT.

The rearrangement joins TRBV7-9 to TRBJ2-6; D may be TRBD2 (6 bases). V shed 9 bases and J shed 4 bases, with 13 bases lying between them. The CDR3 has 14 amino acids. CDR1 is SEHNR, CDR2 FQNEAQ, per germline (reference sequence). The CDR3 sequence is CARPGDTGANVLTF. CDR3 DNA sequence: TGTGCCAGACCGGGGGATACAGGGGCCAACGTCCTGACTTTC.

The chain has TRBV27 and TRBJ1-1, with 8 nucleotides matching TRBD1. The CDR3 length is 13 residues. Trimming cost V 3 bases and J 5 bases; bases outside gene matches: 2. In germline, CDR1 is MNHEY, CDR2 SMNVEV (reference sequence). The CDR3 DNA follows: TGTGCCAGCAGTTTCGACAGGGGAACTGAAGCTTTCTTT. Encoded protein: CASSFDRGTEAFF.

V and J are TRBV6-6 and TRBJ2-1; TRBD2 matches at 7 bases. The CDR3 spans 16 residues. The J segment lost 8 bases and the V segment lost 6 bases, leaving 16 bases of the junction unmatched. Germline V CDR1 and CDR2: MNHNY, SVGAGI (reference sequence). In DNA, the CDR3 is TGTGCCAGCAGGGGCACCCGTGGCGGGAGTAAATATGAGCAGTTCTTC. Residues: CASRGTRGGSKYEQFF.

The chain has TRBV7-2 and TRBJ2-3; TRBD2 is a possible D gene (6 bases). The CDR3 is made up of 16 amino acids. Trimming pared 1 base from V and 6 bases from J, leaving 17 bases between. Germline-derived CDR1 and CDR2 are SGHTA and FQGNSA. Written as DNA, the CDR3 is TGTGCCAGCAGCTTAGGTACGCGGGGAAGAGGTGATACGCAGTATTTT. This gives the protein CASSLGTRGRGDTQYF. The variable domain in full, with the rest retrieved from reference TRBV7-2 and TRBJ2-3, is GAGVSQSPSNKVTEKGKDVELRCDPISGHTALYWYRQSLGQGLEFLIYFQGNSAPDKSGLPSDRFSAERTGGSVSTLTIQRTQQEDSAVYLCASSLGTRGRGDTQYFGPGTRLTVL.

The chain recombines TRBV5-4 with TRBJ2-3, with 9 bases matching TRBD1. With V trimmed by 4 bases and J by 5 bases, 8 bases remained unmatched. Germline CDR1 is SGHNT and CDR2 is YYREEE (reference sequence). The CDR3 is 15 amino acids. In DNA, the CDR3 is TGTGCCAGCAGCGCCGGGACAGGGAGCGGAGATACGCAGTATTTT. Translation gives CASSAGTGSGDTQYF.

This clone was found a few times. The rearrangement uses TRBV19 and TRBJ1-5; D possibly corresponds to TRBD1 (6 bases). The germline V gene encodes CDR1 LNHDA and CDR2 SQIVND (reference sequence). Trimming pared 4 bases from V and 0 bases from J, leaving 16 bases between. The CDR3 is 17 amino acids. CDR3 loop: CASSTGAGAYSNQPQHF. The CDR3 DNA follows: TGTGCCAGTAGTACCGGTGCAGGGGCATATAGCAATCAGCCCCAGCATTTT.

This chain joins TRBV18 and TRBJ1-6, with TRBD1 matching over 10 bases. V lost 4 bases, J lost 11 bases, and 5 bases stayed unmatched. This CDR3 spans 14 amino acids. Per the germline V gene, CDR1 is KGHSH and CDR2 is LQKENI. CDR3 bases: TGTGCCAGCTCACGCGGGACAGGGGTCCCACCCCTCCACTTT. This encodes CASSRGTGVPPLHF.

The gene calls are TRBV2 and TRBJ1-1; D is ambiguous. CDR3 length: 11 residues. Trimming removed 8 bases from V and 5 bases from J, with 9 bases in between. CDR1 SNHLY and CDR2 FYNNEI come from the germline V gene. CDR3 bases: TGTGCCAGCCAGGAGGCGACTGAAGCTTTCTTT. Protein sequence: CASQEATEAFF. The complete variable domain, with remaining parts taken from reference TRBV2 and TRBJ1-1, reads EPEVTQTPSHQVTQMGQEVILRCVPISNHLYFYWYRQILGQKVEFLVSFYNNEISEKSEIFDDQFSVERPDGSNFTLKIRSTKLEDSAMYFCASQEATEAFFGQGTRLTVV.

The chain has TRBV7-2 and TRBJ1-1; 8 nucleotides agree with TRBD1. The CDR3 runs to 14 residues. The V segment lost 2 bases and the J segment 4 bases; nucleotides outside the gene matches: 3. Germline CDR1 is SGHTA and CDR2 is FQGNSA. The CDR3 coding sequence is TGTGCCAGCAGCTTAAACAGGGGGGTCACTGAAGCTTTCTTT. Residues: CASSLNRGVTEAFF.

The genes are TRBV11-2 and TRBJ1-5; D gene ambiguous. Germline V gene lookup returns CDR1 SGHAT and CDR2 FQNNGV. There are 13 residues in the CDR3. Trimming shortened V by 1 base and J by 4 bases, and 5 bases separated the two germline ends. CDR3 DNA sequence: TGTGCCAGCAGCTTAGTCAGGAATCAGCCCCAGCATTTT. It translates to CASSLVRNQPQHF. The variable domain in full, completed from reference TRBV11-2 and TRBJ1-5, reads EAGVAQSPRYKIIEKRQSVAFWCNPISGHATLYWYQQILGQGPKLLIQFQNNGVVDDSQLPKDRFSAERLKGVDSTLKIQPAKLEDSAVYLCASSLVRNQPQHFGDGTRLSIL.

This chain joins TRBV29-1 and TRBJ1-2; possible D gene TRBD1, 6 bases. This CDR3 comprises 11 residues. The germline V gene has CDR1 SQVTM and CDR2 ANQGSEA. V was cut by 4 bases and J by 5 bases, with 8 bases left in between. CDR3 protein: CSVGQEYGYTF. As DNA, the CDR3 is TGCAGCGTTGGACAGGAGTATGGCTACACCTTC.

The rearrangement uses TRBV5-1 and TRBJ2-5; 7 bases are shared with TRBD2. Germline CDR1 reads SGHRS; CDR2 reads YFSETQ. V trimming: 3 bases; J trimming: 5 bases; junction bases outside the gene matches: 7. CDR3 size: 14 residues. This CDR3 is CASSSGAGRETQYF. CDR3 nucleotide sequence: TGCGCCAGCAGCTCGGGCGCCGGGAGGGAGACCCAGTACTTC.